The rows below give T cell receptor beta chains drawn from one sample of a study of blood T cell repertoires in COVID-19. This table comes from immunoSEQ multiplex PCR, and its TCRdb copy is limited to in-frame clones, with some not included. Found here are 160,000 or so clones, more than 65% of them singletons; the top ten hold about a sixth. Sequencing was carried out using PBMCs or T cells enriched from blood (not recorded which). The receptors here all came from a man aged 55 to 70 who had recovered from COVID-19. Both conserved end residues are part of each CDR3. A D gene is named only where the DNA matches it firmly. The size entry is marked missing in some rows and otherwise reads once, few, many or a size class.

V gene,D gene,clone size,J gene,CDR3 DNA,CDR3 protein
TRBV28,NA,NA,TRBJ1-5,TGTGCCAGCAGTTTATGGTTCGTGGGTTACACGGGGGATCAGCCCCAGCATTTT,CASSLWFVGYTGDQPQHF
TRBV7-3,TRBD1,NA,TRBJ2-3,TGTGCCAGCAGTTCCCCCCCCGGGACAGGGGCAGATACGCAGTATTTT,CASSSPPGTGADTQYF
TRBV18,NA,NA,TRBJ2-3,TGTGCCAGCTCACCGACCCCTCAGGGTCTAGGATCTATGACAGATACGCAGTATTTT,CASSPTPQGLGSMTDTQYF
TRBV5-1,NA,NA,TRBJ2-2,TGCGCCAGCAGCCCAACAGGAAGCACCGGGGAGCTGTTTTTT,CASSPTGSTGELFF
TRBV6-4,NA,NA,TRBJ1-4,TGTGCCAGCACCTCCGGGGCGGAGGGTAATGAAAAACTGTTTTTT,CASTSGAEGNEKLFF
TRBV29-1,NA,NA,TRBJ2-2,TGCAGCGTTGATACAGCGGTGTCCACCGGGGAGCTGTTTTTT,CSVDTAVSTGELFF
TRBV3-1/TRBV3-2,NA,few,TRBJ1-6,TGTGCCAGCAGCCAAGTAATAGGGAGTTCACCCCTCCACTTT,CASSQVIGSSPLHF
TRBV19,TRBD1,NA,TRBJ1-1,TGTGCCAGTCGACGGGACAGGGTTCAGGCGGGAGCTTTCTTT,CASRRDRVQAGAFF
TRBV6-4,TRBD2,NA,TRBJ2-3,TGTGCCAGCAGCCGTGGCCTAGCGGGAGGGCCCACAGATACGCAGTATTTT,CASSRGLAGGPTDTQYF
TRBV7-2,NA,NA,TRBJ1-3,TGTGCCAGCAGCTTCCTACAGGAAAGAAACACCATATATTTT,CASSFLQERNTIYF
TRBV7-3,TRBD1,once,TRBJ2-3,TGTGCCAGCAGCCCACAGGGGTTCACAGATACGCAGTATTTT,CASSPQGFTDTQYF
TRBV9,TRBD2,NA,TRBJ2-1,TGTGCCAGCAGCGTAGAGCGGGGGGTGGGAAATGAGCAGTTCTTC,CASSVERGVGNEQFF
TRBV28,NA,once,TRBJ1-3,TGTGCCAGCAGCGTTTATCAGAGCGACAGCCCTGTATATTTT,CASSVYQSDSPVYF
TRBV6-5,NA,NA,TRBJ1-4,TGTGCCAGCAGGTTAACAGCTTCAACTAATGAAAAACTGTTTTTT,CASRLTASTNEKLFF
TRBV24-1,TRBD2,NA,TRBJ2-1,TGTGCCACCAGTGATATGACTAGCGGGGGTTACAATGAGCAGTTCTTC,CATSDMTSGGYNEQFF
TRBV6-1,TRBD2,NA,TRBJ2-7,TGTGCCAGCAGTGAATTAGCGGGAGCCGCCGAGCAGTACTTC,CASSELAGAAEQYF
TRBV7-9,TRBD1,NA,TRBJ2-7,TGTGCCAGCAGCTTAGAAGGCCCGTCACAGGGGGGAACCTACGAGCAGTACTTC,CASSLEGPSQGGTYEQYF
TRBV5-4,NA,few,TRBJ2-2,TGTGCCAGCAGCTTGGTGGGGCTGGGCACCGGGGAGCTGTTTTTT,CASSLVGLGTGELFF
TRBV28,TRBD1,NA,TRBJ1-6,TGTGCCAGCAGGTCTCCGGGACAGGGGGCGTTCAATTATAATTCACCCCTCCACTTT,CASRSPGQGAFNYNSPLHF
TRBV24-1,TRBD2,NA,TRBJ2-3,TGTGCCACCAGTGACCGGACTAGCGGGGGGCTTGCTCCGCAGTATTTT,CATSDRTSGGLAPQYF
TRBV7-3,NA,NA,TRBJ2-1,TGTGCCAGCAGCTTAATTCTGAGACAGGACCAGGGCGGGTTGCTTTCTGAGCAGTTCTTC,CASSLILRQDQGGLLSEQFF
TRBV11-2,NA,NA,TRBJ1-2,TGTGCCAGCAGCCCAGGGGTGGGCTATGGCTACACCTTC,CASSPGVGYGYTF
TRBV6-6,TRBD2,once,TRBJ2-2,TGTGCCAGCAGTCACCGGACTAGCGGGAGGAACACCGGGGAGCTGTTTTTT,CASSHRTSGRNTGELFF
TRBV28,NA,NA,TRBJ1-2,TGTGCCAGCAGTTCCCCGGCGGGGTCGGATGGCTACACCTTC,CASSSPAGSDGYTF
TRBV6-5,TRBD2,NA,TRBJ2-2,TGTGCCAGCAGGACTAGCGGTGGCACCGGGGAGCTGTTTTTT,CASRTSGGTGELFF
TRBV30,NA,once,TRBJ2-7,TGTGCCTGGAGTGTACAGGGTCCCGAGCAGTACTTC,CAWSVQGPEQYF
TRBV9,TRBD2,NA,TRBJ2-7,TGTGCCAGCAGCGTTGGGAGTAGCGGGACCTACGAGCAGTACTTC,CASSVGSSGTYEQYF
TRBV19,NA,NA,TRBJ2-2,TGTGCCAGTAGTATCACCACGGGGGCCGGGGAGCTGTTTTTT,CASSITTGAGELFF
TRBV2,TRBD2,few,TRBJ2-7,TGTGCCAGCAGTCCGGGACTAGCCTCCTACGAGCAGTACTTC,CASSPGLASYEQYF
TRBV19,TRBD1,once,TRBJ1-4,TGTGCCAGTACCGGGACAGGGGCGGAGGCAACTAATGAAAAACTGTTTTTT,CASTGTGAEATNEKLFF
TRBV2,NA,NA,TRBJ2-1,TGTGCCAGCAGTACCACATCCCTCTCCTTACGCAATGAGCAGTTCTTC,CASSTTSLSLRNEQFF
TRBV9,TRBD2,NA,TRBJ2-1,TGTGCCAGCAGCGGGAGCGGGGCTCTCTCCTACAATGAGCAGTTCTTC,CASSGSGALSYNEQFF
TRBV7-2,TRBD2,NA,TRBJ2-7,TGTGCCAGCAGCTTACCCGGGACTACCTACGAGCAGTACTTC,CASSLPGTTYEQYF
TRBV5-4,TRBD2,NA,TRBJ2-7,TGTGCCAGCAGCTTGCTAGCGGGGGACTACGAGCAGTACTTC,CASSLLAGDYEQYF
TRBV28,NA,NA,TRBJ1-2,TGTGCCAGCAGTTCTTCCATCAGGGATTCGGGCTACACCTTC,CASSSSIRDSGYTF
TRBV20-1,NA,once,TRBJ1-2,TGCAGTGCCGCAGGGTATGGCTACACCTTC,CSAAGYGYTF
TRBV7-2,TRBD2,NA,TRBJ2-5,TGTGCCAGCAGCTCAGCGACTAGCGGATTCGGGGTGGAGACCCAGTACTTC,CASSSATSGFGVETQYF
TRBV7-9,TRBD2,NA,TRBJ2-3,TGTGCCAGCAGCTGGGGACTAGCAATGAGAGATACGCAGTATTTT,CASSWGLAMRDTQYF
TRBV4-2,TRBD2,once,TRBJ2-3,TGTGCCAGCAGCCAAGACGGGACTAGCGGCCCAGATACGCAGTATTTT,CASSQDGTSGPDTQYF
TRBV7-2,TRBD1,once,TRBJ1-5,TGTGCCAGCAGCCAGAGGACAGGCGGCCAAGAGCCCCAGCATTTT,CASSQRTGGQEPQHF
TRBV11-3,NA,NA,TRBJ2-2,TGTGCCAGCAGCTCCCTCGATCGATGGGGGGGGCCCGGGGAGCTGTTTTTT,CASSSLDRWGGPGELFF
TRBV5-1,TRBD2,once,TRBJ2-5,TGCGCCAGCAGCTTGGGACTAGCGGGAATAGAGACCCAGTACTTC,CASSLGLAGIETQYF
TRBV3-1/TRBV3-2,TRBD1,NA,TRBJ2-7,TGTGCCAGCAGCCAAGGGGGACAGGGTCGCTACGAGCAGTACTTC,CASSQGGQGRYEQYF
TRBV19,NA,NA,TRBJ1-4,TGTGCCAGTATAGGGGATACTAATGAAAAACTGTTTTTT,CASIGDTNEKLFF